This is a list of T cell receptor beta chains from one sample in a study of blood T cell repertoires in COVID-19. Measured with immunoSEQ multiplex PCR; TCRdb has only the in-frame clones, and not every one. Here the sample spans about 120,000 clones, about 80% being singletons. The sequencing sample was made of peripheral blood. All receptors derive from a man in his 60s with acute or convalescent COVID-19. CDR3s include the opening cysteine and the closing phenylalanine or tryptophan. The D gene is left open where the match is weak. Clone size is shown for a subset of rows, as once, few, many or a class of expanded clone.

>TRBD1|NA|TRBV28|TRBJ2-7
CASSSTGGARSRLYEQYF
TGTGCCAGCAGTTCGACAGGGGGCGCTCGGTCTCGACTCTACGAGCAGTACTTC
>TRBD2|NA|TRBV5-1|TRBJ2-3
CASKGGSPDTQYF
TGCGCCAGCAAAGGCGGGAGCCCAGATACGCAGTATTTT
>NA|NA|TRBV6-5|TRBJ1-1
CASRPGPRGTEAFF
TGTGCCAGCAGACCGGGACCCCGGGGGACTGAAGCTTTCTTT
>TRBD2|NA|TRBV10-3|TRBJ2-7
CAISVAASGYSYEQYF
TGTGCCATCAGTGTCGCAGCTAGCGGGTACTCCTACGAGCAGTACTTC
>TRBD2|NA|TRBV11-3|TRBJ2-1
CASSLDRSLAGNNEQFF
TGTGCCAGCAGCTTAGACAGAAGCCTAGCGGGGAACAATGAGCAGTTCTTC
>NA|NA|TRBV6-5|TRBJ2-2
CASSLGQTGELFF
TGTGCCAGCAGCCTCGGACAGACCGGGGAGCTGTTTTTT
>NA|once|TRBV7-3|TRBJ2-3
CASSPAWATSTDTQYF
TGTGCCAGCAGCCCCGCCTGGGCTACCTCCACAGATACGCAGTATTTT
>TRBD1|NA|TRBV28|TRBJ1-5
CASSPRQGGHQPQHF
TGTGCCAGCAGTCCACGACAGGGCGGGCATCAGCCCCAGCATTTT
>NA|NA|TRBV5-1|TRBJ1-1
CASSWEQGRATEAFF
TGCGCCAGCAGCTGGGAACAGGGAAGGGCCACTGAAGCTTTCTTT
>TRBD1|NA|TRBV6-5|TRBJ1-6
CASRQQGLNNSPLHF
TGTGCCAGCAGGCAACAGGGGCTCAATAATTCACCCCTCCACTTT
>TRBD2|few|TRBV27|TRBJ2-7
CASADRAGDDEQYF
TGTGCCAGCGCCGACCGGGCGGGAGACGACGAGCAGTACTTC
>NA|NA|TRBV4-2|TRBJ2-5
CASSRQRRETQYF
TGTGCCAGCAGCCGTCAGAGGCGGGAGACCCAGTACTTC
>TRBD2|few|TRBV10-1|TRBJ2-1
CASSESFSGSSEQFF
TGCGCCAGCAGTGAGTCTTTTAGCGGGAGTAGTGAGCAGTTCTTC
>TRBD2|many|TRBV28|TRBJ2-1
CASSFPTSGSSYNEQFF
TGTGCCAGCAGTTTCCCGACTAGCGGTAGCTCCTACAATGAGCAGTTCTTC
>NA|NA|TRBV6-5|TRBJ1-1
CASRAGPSRGTEAFF
TGTGCCAGCAGGGCGGGACCCTCACGGGGCACTGAAGCTTTCTTT
>NA|few|TRBV5-7|TRBJ1-5
CASSLVDYNQPQHF
TGTGCCAGCAGCTTGGTGGACTACAATCAGCCCCAGCATTTT
>TRBD1|NA|TRBV6-5|TRBJ1-1
CASTDRGGLNTEAFF
TGTGCCAGCACCGACAGGGGAGGGTTGAACACTGAAGCTTTCTTT
>NA|NA|TRBV20-1|TRBJ1-2
CSRGDYGYTF
TGCAGCCGGGGGGACTATGGCTACACCTTC
>NA|NA|TRBV27|TRBJ1-2
CASRRGGLNYGYTF
TGTGCCAGCAGGAGGGGGGGCCTTAACTATGGCTACACCTTC
>NA|NA|TRBV6-5|TRBJ2-3
CASSYSSPTDTQYF
TGTGCCAGCAGTTACTCGAGCCCCACAGATACGCAGTATTTT
>TRBD1|NA|TRBV28|TRBJ2-7
CASSLWGTGSREQYF
TGTGCCAGCAGTTTATGGGGGACAGGGTCTCGGGAGCAGTACTTC
>TRBD2|NA|TRBV24-1|TRBJ2-2
CATSDPGLAGGPGGELFF
TGTGCCACCAGTGATCCCGGACTAGCGGGAGGGCCGGGCGGGGAGCTGTTTTTT